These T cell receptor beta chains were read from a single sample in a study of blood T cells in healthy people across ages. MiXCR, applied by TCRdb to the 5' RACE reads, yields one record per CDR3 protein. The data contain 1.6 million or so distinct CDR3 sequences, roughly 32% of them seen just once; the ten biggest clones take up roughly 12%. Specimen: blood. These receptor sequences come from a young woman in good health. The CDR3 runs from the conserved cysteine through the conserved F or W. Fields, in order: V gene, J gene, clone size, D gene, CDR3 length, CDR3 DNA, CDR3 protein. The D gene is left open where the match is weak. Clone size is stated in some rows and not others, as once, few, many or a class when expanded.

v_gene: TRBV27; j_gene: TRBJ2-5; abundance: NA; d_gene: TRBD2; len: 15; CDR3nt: TGTGCCAGCAGTTCAATAGCGGGGATGCAAGAGACCCAGTACTTC; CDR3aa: CASSSIAGMQETQYF
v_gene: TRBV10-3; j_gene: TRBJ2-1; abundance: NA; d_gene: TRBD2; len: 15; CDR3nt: TGTGCCATCAGTGGGACTAGCCAAAGGTACAATGAGCAGTTCTTC; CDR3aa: CAISGTSQRYNEQFF
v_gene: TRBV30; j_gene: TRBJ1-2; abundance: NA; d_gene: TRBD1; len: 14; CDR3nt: TGTGCCTGGGACCGGGACAGGGGCCCTTTCGGCTACACCTTC; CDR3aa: CAWDRDRGPFGYTF
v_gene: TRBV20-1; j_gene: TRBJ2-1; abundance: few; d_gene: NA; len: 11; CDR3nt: TGCAGGCAGGACTCCTACAATGAGCAGTTCTTC; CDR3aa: CRQDSYNEQFF
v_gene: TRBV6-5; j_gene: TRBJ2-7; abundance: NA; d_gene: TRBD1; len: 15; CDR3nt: TGTGCCAGCCGACCCCCGGGACAGCAGACCTACGAGCAGTACTTC; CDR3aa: CASRPPGQQTYEQYF
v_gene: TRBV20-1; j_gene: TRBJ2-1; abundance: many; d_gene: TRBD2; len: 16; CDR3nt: TGCAGTGCCCGTCCAGCGGGGGGAAACTCCTACAATGAGCAGTTCTTC; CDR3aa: CSARPAGGNSYNEQFF
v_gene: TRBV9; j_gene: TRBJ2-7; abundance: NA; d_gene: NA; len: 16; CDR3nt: TGTGCCAACAGTAGCGGAGCCTCGCCCCCCATCCACGAGCAGTACTTC; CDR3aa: CANSSGASPPIHEQYF
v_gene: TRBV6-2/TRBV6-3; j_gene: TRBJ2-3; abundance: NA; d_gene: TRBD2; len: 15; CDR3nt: TGTGCCAGCAACCGTAACGGGGGGGCCTCAGATACGCAGTATTTT; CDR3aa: CASNRNGGASDTQYF
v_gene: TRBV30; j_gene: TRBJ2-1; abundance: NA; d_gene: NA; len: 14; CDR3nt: TGTGCCTGGAGTGAAGGGAATTCTCGAGCCGAGCAGTTCTTC; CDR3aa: CAWSEGNSRAEQFF
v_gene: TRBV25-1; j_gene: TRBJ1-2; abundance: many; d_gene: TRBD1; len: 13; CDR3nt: TGTGCCAGCAGCACGACAGGGGACTATGGCTACACCTTC; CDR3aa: CASSTTGDYGYTF
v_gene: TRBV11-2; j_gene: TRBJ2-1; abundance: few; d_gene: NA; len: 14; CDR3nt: TGTGCCAGCAGCTTATCGGCTATTTACAATGAGCAGTTCTTC; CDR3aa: CASSLSAIYNEQFF
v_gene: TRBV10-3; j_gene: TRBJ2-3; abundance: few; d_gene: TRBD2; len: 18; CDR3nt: TGTGCCATCAGTGAGTCACCGGCTAGCGGGGGCCTGACAGATACGCAGTATTTT; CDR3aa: CAISESPASGGLTDTQYF
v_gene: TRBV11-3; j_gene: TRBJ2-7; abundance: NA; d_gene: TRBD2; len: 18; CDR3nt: TGTGCCAGCAGCTCAGTAGCGGGAGTTTATATCGGCTCCTACGAGCAGTACTTC; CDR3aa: CASSSVAGVYIGSYEQYF
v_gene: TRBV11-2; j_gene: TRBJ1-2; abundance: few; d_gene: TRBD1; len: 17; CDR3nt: TGTGCCAGCAGCCCCGCCGGACGGAGACAGGGGGGGTATGGCTACACCTTC; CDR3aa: CASSPAGRRQGGYGYTF
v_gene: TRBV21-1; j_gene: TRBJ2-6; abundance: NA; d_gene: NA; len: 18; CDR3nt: TGTGCCAGCAGCAAAAATCGGAGGGCCGTAGCTGGGGCCAACGTCCTGACTTTC; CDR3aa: CASSKNRRAVAGANVLTF
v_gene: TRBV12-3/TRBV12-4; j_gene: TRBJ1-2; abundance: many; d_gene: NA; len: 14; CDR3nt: TGTGCCAGCAGTTTTACGACAGCTAACTATGGCTACACCTTC; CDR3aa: CASSFTTANYGYTF
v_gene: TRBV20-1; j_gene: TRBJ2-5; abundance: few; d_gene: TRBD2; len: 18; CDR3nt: TGCAGTGCCGACGGGACTAGCGGGGGGGCCGGTCATCAAGAGACCCAGTACTTC; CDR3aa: CSADGTSGGAGHQETQYF
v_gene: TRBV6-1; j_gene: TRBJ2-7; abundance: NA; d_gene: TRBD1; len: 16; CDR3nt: TGTGCCAGCAGTGAACTCCCAGGACAGGGGGCTTACGAGCAGTACTTC; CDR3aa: CASSELPGQGAYEQYF
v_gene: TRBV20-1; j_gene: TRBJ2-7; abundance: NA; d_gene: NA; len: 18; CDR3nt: TGCAGTGCTAGAGGGGCGGGGGACAGGCTCGCCCTCACCTACGAGCAGTACTTC; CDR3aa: CSARGAGDRLALTYEQYF
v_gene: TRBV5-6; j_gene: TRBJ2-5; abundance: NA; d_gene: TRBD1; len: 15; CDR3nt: TGTGCCAGCAGCCGACCCCGACAGGGCAAAGAGACCCAGTACTTC; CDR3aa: CASSRPRQGKETQYF
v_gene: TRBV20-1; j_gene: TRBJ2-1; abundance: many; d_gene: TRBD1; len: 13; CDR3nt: TGCAGTGCTAGGACAGGGTTGGGCAATGAGCAGTTCTTC; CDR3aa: CSARTGLGNEQFF
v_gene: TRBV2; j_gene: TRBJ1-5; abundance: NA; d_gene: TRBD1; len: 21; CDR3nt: TGTGCCAGCAGTGAACACCGTGGGGACAGGGAACGTGGAAGGTGGAATCAGCCCCAGCATTTT; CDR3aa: CASSEHRGDRERGRWNQPQHF
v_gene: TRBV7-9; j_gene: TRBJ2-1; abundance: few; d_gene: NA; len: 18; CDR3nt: TGTGCCAGCAGCTTAGTTTGGGACGGGAAAAGCTCCTACAATGAGCAGTTCTTC; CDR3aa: CASSLVWDGKSSYNEQFF
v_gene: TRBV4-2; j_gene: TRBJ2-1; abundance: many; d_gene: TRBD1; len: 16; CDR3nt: TGTGCCAGCAGCCAAGTCCGCACAGGGACAGACAATGAGCAGTTCTTC; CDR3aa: CASSQVRTGTDNEQFF
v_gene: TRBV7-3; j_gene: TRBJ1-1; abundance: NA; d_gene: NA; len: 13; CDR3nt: TGTGCCAGCAGTCGACAGTTGAGCACCGAAGCTTTCTTT; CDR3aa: CASSRQLSTEAFF
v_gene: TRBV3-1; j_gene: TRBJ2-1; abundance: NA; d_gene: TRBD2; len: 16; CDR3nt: TGTGCCAGCAGCCATCTCACTAGCGGGAAGTACAATGAGCAGTTCTTC; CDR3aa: CASSHLTSGKYNEQFF
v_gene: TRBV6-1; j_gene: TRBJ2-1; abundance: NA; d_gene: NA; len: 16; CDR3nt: TGTGCCAGCAGTGACCTGACTCTACGGGTTAACAATGAGCAGTTCTTC; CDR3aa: CASSDLTLRVNNEQFF
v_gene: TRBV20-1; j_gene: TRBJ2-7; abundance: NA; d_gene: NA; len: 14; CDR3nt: TGCAGTGCTTTGGGGACACGTCCTCCCCACGAGCAGTACTTC; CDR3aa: CSALGTRPPHEQYF
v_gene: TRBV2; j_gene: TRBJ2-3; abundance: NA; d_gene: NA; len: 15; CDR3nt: TGTGCCAGCAGCTGGGGGATGCCCGGTACAGATACGCAGTATTTT; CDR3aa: CASSWGMPGTDTQYF
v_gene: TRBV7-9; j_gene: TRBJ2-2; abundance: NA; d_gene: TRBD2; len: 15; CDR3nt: TGTGCCAGCAGCTATAGCGGGGGCCACCCCGGGGAGCTGTTTTTT; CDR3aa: CASSYSGGHPGELFF
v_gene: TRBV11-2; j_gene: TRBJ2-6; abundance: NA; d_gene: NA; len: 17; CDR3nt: TGTGCCAGCAGCACAACCGGGACAACTTCTGGGGCCAACGTCCTGACTTTC; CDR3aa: CASSTTGTTSGANVLTF
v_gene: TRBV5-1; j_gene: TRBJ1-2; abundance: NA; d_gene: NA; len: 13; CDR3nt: TGCGCCAGCAGCCCCCGACTTAACTATGGCTACACCTTC; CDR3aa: CASSPRLNYGYTF
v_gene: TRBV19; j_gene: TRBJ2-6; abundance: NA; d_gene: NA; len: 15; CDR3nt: TGTGCCAGTAGTAAAAGGGACTCTGGGGCCAACGTCCTGACTTTC; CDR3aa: CASSKRDSGANVLTF
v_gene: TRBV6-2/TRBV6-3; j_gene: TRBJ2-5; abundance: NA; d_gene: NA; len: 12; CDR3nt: TGTGCCAGCACAGAGCCTTTGGGTGAGCAGTACTTC; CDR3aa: CASTEPLGEQYF
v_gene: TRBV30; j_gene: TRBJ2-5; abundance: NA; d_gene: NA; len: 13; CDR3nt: TGTGCCTGGAGTGTCGGTCAAAGGGAGACCCAGTACTTC; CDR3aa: CAWSVGQRETQYF
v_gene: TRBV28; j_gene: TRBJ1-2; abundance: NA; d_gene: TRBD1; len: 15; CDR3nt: TGTGCCAGCAGTGAACCCGGGACAGGGATCTATGGCTACACCTTC; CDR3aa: CASSEPGTGIYGYTF
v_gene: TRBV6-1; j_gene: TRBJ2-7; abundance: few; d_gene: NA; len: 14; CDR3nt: TGTGCCAGCAGTGAATTGGGCCCAGGGAGGAAGCAGTACTTC; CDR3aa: CASSELGPGRKQYF
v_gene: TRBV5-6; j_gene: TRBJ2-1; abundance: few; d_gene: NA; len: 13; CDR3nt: TGTGCCAGCAGCTTGGCCACACAGAATGAGCAGTTCTTC; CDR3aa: CASSLATQNEQFF
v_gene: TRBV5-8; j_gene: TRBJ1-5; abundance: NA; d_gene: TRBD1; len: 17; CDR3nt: TGTGCCAGCAGCTCAACGACAGGGCGAGTAGGCAATCAGCCCCAGCATTTT; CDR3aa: CASSSTTGRVGNQPQHF
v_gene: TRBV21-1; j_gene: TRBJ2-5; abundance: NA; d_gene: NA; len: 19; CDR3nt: TGTGCCAGCAGCGGGAAGCCATGCTTTTATAACGGTAGGCCCTTAGAGCAGTACTTC; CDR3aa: CASSGKPCFYNGRPLEQYF
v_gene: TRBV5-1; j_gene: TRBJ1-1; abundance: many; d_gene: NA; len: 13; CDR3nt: TGTGCCAGCAGCTCAGGGACGAACACTGAAGCTTTCTTT; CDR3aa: CASSSGTNTEAFF
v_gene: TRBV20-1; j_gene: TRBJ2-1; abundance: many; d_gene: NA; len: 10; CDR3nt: TGCAGTGCCGAACTTGGCGGCCAGTTCTTC; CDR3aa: CSAELGGQFF
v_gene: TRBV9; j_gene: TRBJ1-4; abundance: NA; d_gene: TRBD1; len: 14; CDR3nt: TGTGCCAGCAGCGAACAGGGGGCAGATGAAAAACTGTTTTTT; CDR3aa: CASSEQGADEKLFF
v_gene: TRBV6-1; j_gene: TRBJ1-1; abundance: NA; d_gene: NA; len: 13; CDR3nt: TGTGCCAGCAGTGAGAGACAAAGGTTTGAAGCTTTCTTT; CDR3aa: CASSERQRFEAFF
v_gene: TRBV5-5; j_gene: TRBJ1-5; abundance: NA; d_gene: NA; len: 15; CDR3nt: TGTGCCAGCAGCTTACTCGGTAGGGATGGCCAGCCCCAGCATTTT; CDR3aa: CASSLLGRDGQPQHF
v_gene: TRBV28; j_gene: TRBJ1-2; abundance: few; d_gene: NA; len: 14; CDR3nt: TGTGCCAGCAGGCCCGGGGACGGAATCTATGGCTACACCTTC; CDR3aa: CASRPGDGIYGYTF
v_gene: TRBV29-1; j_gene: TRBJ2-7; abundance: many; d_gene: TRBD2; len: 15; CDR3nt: TGCAGCGTTCTACCACTAGCGGGTATACCCTACGAGCAGTACTTC; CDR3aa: CSVLPLAGIPYEQYF
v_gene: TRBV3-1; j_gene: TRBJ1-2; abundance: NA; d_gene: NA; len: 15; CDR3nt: TGTGCCAGCAGCCGAGTGAGCAGGGGCGACTATGGCTACACCTTC; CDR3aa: CASSRVSRGDYGYTF
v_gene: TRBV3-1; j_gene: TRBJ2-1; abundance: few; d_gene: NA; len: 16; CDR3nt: TGTGCCAGCAGCCAAGACTTGGCGATTACCTACAATGAGCAGTTCTTC; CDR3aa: CASSQDLAITYNEQFF
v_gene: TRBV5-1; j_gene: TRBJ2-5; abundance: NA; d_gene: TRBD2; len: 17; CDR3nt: TGCGCCAGCAGCCCAGGACTAGCGGGGGGGCCTCTTGAGACCCAGTACTTC; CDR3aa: CASSPGLAGGPLETQYF